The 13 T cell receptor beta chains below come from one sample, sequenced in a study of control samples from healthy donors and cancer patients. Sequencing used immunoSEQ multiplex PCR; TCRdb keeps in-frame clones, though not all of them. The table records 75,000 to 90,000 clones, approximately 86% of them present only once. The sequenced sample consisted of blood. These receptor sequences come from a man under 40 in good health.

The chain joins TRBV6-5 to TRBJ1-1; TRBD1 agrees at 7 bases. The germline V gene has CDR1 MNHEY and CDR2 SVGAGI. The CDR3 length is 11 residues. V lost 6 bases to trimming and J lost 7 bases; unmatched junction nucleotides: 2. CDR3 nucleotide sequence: TGTGCCAGCAGCCACAGGGGTGAAGCTTTCTTT. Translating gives CASSHRGEAFF.

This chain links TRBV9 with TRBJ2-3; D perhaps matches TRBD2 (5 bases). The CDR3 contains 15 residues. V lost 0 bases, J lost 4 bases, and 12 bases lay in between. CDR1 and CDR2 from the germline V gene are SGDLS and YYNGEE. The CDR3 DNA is TGTGCCAGCAGCGTAGGTAGGACCGGGGCAGATACGCAGTATTTT. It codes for CASSVGRTGADTQYF.

The CDR3 region has the DNA TGTGCCAGCAGCGGATGGACCGTCCTTGAGAACACTGAAGCTTTCTTT. It codes for CASSGWTVLENTEAFF. The chain joins TRBV9 to TRBJ1-1, with no clear D. Germline V gene data show CDR1 as SGDLS and CDR2 as YYNGEE. Trimming took 3 bases from V and 1 from J, leaving 16 bases between them. The length of the CDR3 is 16 residues.

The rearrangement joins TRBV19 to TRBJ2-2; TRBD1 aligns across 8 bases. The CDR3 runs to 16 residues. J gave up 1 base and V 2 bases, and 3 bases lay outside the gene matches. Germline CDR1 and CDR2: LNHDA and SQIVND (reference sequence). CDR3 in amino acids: CASSIRGQGNTGELFF. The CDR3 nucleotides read TGTGCCAGTAGTATAAGAGGACAGGGGAACACCGGGGAGCTGTTTTTT.

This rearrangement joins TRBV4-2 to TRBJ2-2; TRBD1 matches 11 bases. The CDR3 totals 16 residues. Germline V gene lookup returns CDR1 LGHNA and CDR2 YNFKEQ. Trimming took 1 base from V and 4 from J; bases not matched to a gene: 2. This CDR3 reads CASSQAGQGATGELFF. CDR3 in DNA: TGTGCCAGCAGCCAAGCTGGACAGGGGGCCACCGGGGAGCTGTTTTTT.

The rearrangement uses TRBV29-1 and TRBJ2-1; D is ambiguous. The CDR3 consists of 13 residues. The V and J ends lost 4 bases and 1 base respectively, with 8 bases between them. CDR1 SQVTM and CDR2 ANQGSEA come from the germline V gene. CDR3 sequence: CSVVTVSYNEQFF. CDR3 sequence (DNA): TGCAGCGTTGTGACTGTGTCCTACAATGAGCAGTTCTTC.

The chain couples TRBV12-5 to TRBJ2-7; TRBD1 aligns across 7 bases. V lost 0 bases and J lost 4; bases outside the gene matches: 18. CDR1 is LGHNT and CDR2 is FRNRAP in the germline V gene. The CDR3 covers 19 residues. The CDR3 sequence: CASGLVTWRGGLPRYEQYF. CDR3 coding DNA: TGTGCTAGTGGTTTGGTAACCTGGAGAGGGGGCCTCCCACGTTACGAGCAGTACTTC.

CDR3 in DNA: TGTGCCAGCAGCGGAGAGACCCAGTACTTC. Protein product: CASSGETQYF. The chain combines TRBV12-3 or TRBV12-4 with TRBJ2-5; D unclear. This CDR3 has 10 amino acids. Trimming pared 6 bases from V and 4 bases from J, leaving 3 bases between.

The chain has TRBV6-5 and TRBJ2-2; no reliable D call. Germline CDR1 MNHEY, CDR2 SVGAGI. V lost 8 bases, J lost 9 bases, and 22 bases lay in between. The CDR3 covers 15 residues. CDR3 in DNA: TGTGCCAGCCAACATCAAGAACTTCCGACCAGGGAGCTGTTTTTT. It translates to CASQHQELPTRELFF.

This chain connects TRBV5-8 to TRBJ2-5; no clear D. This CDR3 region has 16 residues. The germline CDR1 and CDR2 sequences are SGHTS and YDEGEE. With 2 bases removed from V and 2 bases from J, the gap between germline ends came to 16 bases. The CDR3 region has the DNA TGTGCCAGCAGCTTCGAACGGACCGAGGAACAAGAGACCCAGTACTTC. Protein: CASSFERTEEQETQYF.

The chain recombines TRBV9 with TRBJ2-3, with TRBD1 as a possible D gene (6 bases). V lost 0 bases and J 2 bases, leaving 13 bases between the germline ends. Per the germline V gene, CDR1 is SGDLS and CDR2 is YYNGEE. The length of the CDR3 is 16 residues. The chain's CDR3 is CASSVATGPLTDTQYF. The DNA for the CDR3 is TGTGCCAGCAGCGTAGCCACAGGGCCTCTCACAGATACGCAGTATTTT.

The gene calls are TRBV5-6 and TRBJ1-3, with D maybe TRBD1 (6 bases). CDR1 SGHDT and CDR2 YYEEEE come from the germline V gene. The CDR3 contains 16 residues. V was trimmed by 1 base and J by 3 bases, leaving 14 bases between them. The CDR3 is CASSLNRGQVGNTIYF. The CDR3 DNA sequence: TGTGCCAGCAGCTTGAATCGGGGGCAGGTTGGAAACACCATATATTTT.

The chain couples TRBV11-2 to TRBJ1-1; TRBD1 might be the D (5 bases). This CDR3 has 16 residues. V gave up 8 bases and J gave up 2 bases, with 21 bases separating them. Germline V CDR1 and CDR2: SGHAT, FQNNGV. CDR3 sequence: CASVSGTRRRNTEAFF. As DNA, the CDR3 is TGTGCCAGCGTTTCCGGGACCAGAAGAAGAAACACTGAAGCTTTCTTT.